The 14 T cell receptor beta chains given below trace back to one sample, sequenced in a study of CD8+ T cells in alopecia areata. As the sequencing template, cDNA was produced by extracting RNA and reverse transcribing it. The data were produced by immunoSEQ multiplex PCR, yet TCRdb's version contains in-frame clones alone and is incomplete. The sample includes 120,000 to 150,000 clones, roughly 82% of them seen just once. The treatment here: oral pan-JAK inhibitor, 5-10 mg twice daily. The sequenced sample was CD8+ T cells sorted from blood, obtained at week 4, from a patient treated with tofacitinib. The receptors stem from a human donor with alopecia areata.

This chain links TRBV4-3 with TRBJ2-1; D gene uncertain. This CDR3 has 17 amino acids. CDR1 is LGHNA and CDR2 is YSLEER in the germline V gene. The germline V and J ends were trimmed by 0 bases and 6 bases, with 18 bases remaining between them. In nucleotides, the CDR3 is TGCGCCAGCAGCCAAGATAGAGAGTTTTTCCCGGGCAATGAGCAGTTCTTC. This encodes CASSQDREFFPGNEQFF.

The chain carries TRBV29-1 and TRBJ2-2; D is undetermined. Germline CDR1 and CDR2: SQVTM and ANQGSEA. V was cut by 3 bases and J by 2 bases, with 4 bases left in between. The CDR3 covers 12 residues. The CDR3 sequence: CSVDRNTGELFF. In DNA, the CDR3 is TGCAGCGTTGACAGAAACACCGGGGAGCTGTTTTTT.

The rearrangement links TRBV10-3 to TRBJ2-1; D gene ambiguous. Trimming removed 10 bases at V and 0 bases at J, with 16 bases between. This CDR3 region has 15 residues. CDR1 and CDR2 from the germline V gene are ENHRY and SYGVKD. The CDR3 nucleotides read TGTGCCACCGAGCATGTGGCCGCCTCCTACAATGAGCAGTTCTTC. It is translated as CATEHVAASYNEQFF.

V is TRBV5-1 and J is TRBJ2-3; D remains ambiguous. The germline V gene has CDR1 SGHRS and CDR2 YFSETQ. Trimming removed 3 bases from V and 6 bases from J, with 8 bases in between. The CDR3 has 12 residues. CDR3 sequence (DNA): TGCGCCAGCAGCTCCGGGCCCGATACGCAGTATTTT. It translates to CASSSGPDTQYF.

The CDR3 DNA reads TGTGCCAGCACCCTTAGTAGCGCGGGGCCCCTCTACACAGATACGCAGTATTTT. It yields the protein CASTLSSAGPLYTDTQYF. The chain carries TRBV27 and TRBJ2-3, with D possibly TRBD2 on 6 matching bases. V lost 7 bases and J lost 2, with 25 bases in between. In germline, CDR1 is MNHEY, CDR2 SMNVEV (reference sequence). The CDR3 extends over 18 amino acids.

The chain has TRBV7-2 and TRBJ2-7, with 8 bases matching TRBD1. V shed 4 bases, J shed 7 bases, and the junction held 6 bases outside the gene matches. The CDR3 is 13 amino acids. The germline V gene encodes CDR1 SGHTA and CDR2 FQGNSA. The CDR3 nucleotides are TGTGCCAGCAGCTCGGACAGGGCGCGGGAGCAGTACTTC. Residues: CASSSDRAREQYF.

This clone has a single count. The chain joins TRBV4-1 to TRBJ2-3, with 14 bases that match TRBD2. The CDR3 covers 18 residues. The germline gives CDR1 MGHRA, CDR2 YSYEKL. J gave up 4 bases and V 1 base, and 7 bases lay outside the gene matches. The CDR3 loop reads CASSQGPWTSGGSDTQYF. CDR3 nucleotides: TGCGCCAGCAGCCAAGGGCCCTGGACTAGCGGGGGGTCAGATACGCAGTATTTT.

This chain connects TRBV7-9 to TRBJ1-2; TRBD1 aligns across 9 bases. The germline gives CDR1 SEHNR, CDR2 FQNEAQ (reference sequence). The junction had 6 bases not matched to a gene; V was cut back by 3 bases and J by 4 bases. The CDR3 runs 15 residues. CDR3 in DNA: TGTGCCAGCAGCTTCGTGGGACAGGGCTCCTATGGCTACACCTTC. Translating gives CASSFVGQGSYGYTF.

This chain's CDR3 is CASSYAGPYNEQFF. The CDR3 nucleotides read TGTGCCAGCAGTTACGCGGGACCCTACAATGAGCAGTTCTTC. The chain recombines TRBV27 with TRBJ2-1; D might be TRBD2 (6 bases). The germline V and J ends were trimmed by 4 bases and 2 bases, with 9 bases remaining between them. CDR1 is MNHEY and CDR2 is SMNVEV in the germline V gene (reference sequence). This CDR3 spans 14 amino acids.

V gene TRBV19 combines with J gene TRBJ1-5, with D possibly TRBD1 on 6 matching bases. CDR3 size: 13 residues. Germline CDR1 and CDR2: LNHDA and SQIVND (reference sequence). Trimming left V 7 bases short and J 6 bases short, with 13 bases between. The CDR3: CASIGGLGQPQHF. The CDR3 DNA is TGTGCCAGTATCGGGGGCTTAGGTCAGCCCCAGCATTTT.

The J gene is TRBJ2-1, the V gene TRBV11-2, with D unclear. Germline values: CDR1 SGHAT, CDR2 FQNNGV. The CDR3 contains 16 residues. The V and J ends lost 4 bases and 0 bases respectively, with 13 bases between them. The CDR3 loop is CASSSLPADSYNEQFF. The CDR3 nucleotides read TGTGCCAGCAGCTCCCTGCCAGCCGACTCCTACAATGAGCAGTTCTTC.

The chain combines TRBV4-1 with TRBJ2-7; D may correspond to TRBD1 or TRBD2 (5 bases each). The tail of the sequence fits TRBJ2-5 better, so the J call may be wrong. The CDR3 covers 14 residues. CDR1 and CDR2 (germline): MGHRA, YSYEKL. The CDR3 here is CASSQEGERETQYF. The CDR3 DNA reads TGCGCCAGCAGCCAAGAAGGGGAGAGAGAGACCCAGTACTTC.

The chain uses TRBV14 and TRBJ2-7; D uncertain. Germline V lookup: CDR1 SGHDN, CDR2 FVKESK. The CDR3 covers 15 residues. V shed 1 base and J shed 7 bases, with 17 bases lying between them. CDR3 region: CASSQGYDGLGEQYF. The CDR3 coding sequence is TGTGCCAGCAGCCAAGGCTATGACGGGTTAGGGGAGCAGTACTTC.

The chain couples TRBV5-1 to TRBJ2-7; D remains ambiguous. CDR1 is SGHRS and CDR2 is YFSETQ in the germline V gene. The CDR3 is 13 residues long. V lost 4 bases, J lost 5 bases, and 13 bases lay in between. CDR3 sequence reads: CASSRVGRDEQYF. CDR3 coding DNA: TGCGCCAGCAGCCGAGTCGGACGGGACGAGCAGTACTTC.